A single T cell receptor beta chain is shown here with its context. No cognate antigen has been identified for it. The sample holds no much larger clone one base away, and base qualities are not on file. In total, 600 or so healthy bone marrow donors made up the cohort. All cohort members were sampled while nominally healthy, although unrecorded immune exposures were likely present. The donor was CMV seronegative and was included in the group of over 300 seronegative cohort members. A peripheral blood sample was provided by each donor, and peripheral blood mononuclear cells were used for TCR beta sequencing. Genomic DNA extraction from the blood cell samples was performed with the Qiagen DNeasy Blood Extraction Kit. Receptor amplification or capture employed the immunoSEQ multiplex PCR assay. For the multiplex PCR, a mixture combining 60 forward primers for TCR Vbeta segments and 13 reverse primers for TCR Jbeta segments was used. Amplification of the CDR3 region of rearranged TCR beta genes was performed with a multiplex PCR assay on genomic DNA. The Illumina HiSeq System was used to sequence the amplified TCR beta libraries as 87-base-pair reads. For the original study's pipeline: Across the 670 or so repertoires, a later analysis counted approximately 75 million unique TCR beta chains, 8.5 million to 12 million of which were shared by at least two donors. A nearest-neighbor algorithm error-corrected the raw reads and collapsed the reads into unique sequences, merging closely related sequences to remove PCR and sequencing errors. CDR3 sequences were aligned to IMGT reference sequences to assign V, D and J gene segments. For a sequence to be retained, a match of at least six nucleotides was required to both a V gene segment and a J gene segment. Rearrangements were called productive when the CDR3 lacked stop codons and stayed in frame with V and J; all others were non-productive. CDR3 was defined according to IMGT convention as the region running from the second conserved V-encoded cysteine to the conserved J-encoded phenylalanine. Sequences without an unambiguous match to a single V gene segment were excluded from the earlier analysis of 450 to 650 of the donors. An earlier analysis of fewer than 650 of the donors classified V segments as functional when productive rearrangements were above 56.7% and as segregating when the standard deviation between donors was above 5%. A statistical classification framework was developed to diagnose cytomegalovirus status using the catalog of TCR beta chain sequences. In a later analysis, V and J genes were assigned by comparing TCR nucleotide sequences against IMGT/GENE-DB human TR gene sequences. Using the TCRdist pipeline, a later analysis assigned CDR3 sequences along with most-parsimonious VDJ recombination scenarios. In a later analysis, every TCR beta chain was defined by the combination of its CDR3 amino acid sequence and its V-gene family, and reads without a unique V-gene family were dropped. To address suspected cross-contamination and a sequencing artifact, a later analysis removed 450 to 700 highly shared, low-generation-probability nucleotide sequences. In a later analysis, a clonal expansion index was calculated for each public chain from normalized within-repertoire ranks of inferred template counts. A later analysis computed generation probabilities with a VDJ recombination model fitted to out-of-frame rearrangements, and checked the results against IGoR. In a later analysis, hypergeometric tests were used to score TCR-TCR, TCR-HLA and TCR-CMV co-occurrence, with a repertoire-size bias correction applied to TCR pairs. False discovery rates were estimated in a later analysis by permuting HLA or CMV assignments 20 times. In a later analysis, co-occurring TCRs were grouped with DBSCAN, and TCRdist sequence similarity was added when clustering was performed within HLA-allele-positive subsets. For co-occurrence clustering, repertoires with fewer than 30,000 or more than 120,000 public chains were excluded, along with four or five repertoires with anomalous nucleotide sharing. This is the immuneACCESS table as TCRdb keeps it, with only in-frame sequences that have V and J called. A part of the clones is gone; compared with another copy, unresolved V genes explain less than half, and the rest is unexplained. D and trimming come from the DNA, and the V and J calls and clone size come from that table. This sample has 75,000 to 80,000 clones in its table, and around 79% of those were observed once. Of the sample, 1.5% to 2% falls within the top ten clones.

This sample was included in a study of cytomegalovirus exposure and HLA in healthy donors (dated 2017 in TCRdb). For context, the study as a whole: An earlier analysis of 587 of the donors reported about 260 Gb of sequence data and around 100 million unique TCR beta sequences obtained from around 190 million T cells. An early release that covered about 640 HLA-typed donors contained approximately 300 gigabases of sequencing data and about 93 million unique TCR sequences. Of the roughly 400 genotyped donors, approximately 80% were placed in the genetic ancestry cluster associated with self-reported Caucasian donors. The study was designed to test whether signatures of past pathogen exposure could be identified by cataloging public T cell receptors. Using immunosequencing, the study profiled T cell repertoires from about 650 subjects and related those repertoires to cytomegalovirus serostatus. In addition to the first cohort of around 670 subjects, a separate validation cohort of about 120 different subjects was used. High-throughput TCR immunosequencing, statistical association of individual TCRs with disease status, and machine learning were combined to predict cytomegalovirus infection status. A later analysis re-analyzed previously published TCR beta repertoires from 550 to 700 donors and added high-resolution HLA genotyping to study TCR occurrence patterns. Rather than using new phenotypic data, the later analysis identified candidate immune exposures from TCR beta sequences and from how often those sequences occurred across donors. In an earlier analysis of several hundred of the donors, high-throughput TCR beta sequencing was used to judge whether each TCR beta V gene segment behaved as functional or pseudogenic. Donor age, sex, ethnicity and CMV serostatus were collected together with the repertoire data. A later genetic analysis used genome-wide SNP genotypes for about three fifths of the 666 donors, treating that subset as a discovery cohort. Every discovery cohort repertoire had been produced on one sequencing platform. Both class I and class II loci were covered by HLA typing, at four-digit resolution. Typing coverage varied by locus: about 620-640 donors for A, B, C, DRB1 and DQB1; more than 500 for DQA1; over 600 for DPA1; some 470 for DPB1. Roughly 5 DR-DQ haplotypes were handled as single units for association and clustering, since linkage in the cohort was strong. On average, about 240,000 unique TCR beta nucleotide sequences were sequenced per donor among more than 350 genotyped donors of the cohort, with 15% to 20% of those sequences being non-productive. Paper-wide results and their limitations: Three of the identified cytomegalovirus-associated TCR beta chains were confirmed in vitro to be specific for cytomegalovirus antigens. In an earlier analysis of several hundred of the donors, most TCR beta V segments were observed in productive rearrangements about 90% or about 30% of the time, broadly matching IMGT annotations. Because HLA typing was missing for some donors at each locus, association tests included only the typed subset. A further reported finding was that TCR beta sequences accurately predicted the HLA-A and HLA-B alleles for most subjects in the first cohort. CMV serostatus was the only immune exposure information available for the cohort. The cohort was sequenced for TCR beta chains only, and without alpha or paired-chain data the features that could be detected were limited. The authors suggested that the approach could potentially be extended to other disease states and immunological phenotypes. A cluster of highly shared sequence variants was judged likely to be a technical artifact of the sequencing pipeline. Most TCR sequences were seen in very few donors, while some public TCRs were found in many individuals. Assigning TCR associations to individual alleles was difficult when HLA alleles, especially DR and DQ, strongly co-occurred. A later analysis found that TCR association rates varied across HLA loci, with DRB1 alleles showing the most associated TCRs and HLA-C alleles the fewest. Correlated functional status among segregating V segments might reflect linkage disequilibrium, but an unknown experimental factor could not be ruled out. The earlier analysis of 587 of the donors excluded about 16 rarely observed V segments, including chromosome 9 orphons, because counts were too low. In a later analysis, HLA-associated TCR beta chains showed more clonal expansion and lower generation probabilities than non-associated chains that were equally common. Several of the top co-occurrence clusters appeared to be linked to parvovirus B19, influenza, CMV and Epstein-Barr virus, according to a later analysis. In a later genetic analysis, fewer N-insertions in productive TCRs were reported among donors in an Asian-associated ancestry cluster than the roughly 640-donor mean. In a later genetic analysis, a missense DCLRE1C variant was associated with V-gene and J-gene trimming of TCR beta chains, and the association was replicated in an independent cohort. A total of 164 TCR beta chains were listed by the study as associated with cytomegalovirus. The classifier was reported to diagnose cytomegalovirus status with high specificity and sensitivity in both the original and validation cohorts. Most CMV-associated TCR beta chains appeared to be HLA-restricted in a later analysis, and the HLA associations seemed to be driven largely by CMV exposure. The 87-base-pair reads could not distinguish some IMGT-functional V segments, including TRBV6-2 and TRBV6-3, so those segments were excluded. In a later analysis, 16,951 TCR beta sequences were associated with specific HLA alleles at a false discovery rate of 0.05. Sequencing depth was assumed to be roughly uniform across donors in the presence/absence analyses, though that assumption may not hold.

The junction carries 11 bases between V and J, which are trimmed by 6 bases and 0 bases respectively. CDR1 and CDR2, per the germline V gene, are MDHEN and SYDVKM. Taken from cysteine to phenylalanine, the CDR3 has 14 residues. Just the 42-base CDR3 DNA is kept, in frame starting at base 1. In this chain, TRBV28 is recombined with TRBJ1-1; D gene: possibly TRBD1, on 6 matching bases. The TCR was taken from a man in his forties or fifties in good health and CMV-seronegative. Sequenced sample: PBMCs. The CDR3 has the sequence CASSQGQMNTEAFF. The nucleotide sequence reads TGTGCCAGCAGCCAGGGACAAATGAACACTGAAGCTTTCTTT. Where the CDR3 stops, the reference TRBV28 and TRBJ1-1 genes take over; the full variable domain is DVKVTQSSRYLVKRTGEKVFLECVQDMDHENMFWYRQDPGLGLRLIYFSYDVKMKEKGDIPEGYSVSREKKERFSLILESASTNQTSMYLCASSQGQMNTEAFFGQGTRLTVV.